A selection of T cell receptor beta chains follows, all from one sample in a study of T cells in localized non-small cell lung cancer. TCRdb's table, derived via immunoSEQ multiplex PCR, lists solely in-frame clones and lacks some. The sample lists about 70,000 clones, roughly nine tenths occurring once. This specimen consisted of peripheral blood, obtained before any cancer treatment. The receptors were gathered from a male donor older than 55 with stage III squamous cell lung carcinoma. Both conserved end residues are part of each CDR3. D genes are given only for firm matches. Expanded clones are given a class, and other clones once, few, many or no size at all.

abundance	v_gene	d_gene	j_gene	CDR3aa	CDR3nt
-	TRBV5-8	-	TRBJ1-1	CASSLGHDPFF	TGTGCCAGCAGCTTGGGTCATGATCCTTTCTTT
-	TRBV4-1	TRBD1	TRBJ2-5	CASSHGDSEQETQYF	TGCGCCAGCAGCCATGGGGACAGCGAACAAGAGACCCAGTACTTC
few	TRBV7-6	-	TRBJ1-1	CASSLQGNTEAFF	TGTGCCAGCAGCTTACAGGGGAACACTGAAGCTTTCTTT
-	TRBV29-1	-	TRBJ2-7	CSVAPRVGTYEQYF	TGCAGCGTTGCCCCAAGAGTGGGGACCTACGAGCAGTACTTC
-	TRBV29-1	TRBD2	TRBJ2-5	CSVGAGGFQETQYF	TGCAGCGTTGGGGCCGGGGGGTTTCAAGAGACCCAGTACTTC
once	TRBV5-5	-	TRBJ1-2	CASSLTDHYGYTF	TGTGCCAGCAGCTTAACGGATCACTATGGCTACACCTTC
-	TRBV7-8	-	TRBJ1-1	CASSLARQASTEAFF	TGTGCCAGCAGCTTAGCACGCCAAGCGAGCACTGAAGCTTTCTTT
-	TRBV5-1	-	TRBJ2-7	CASSLAQGAEQYF	TGCGCCAGCAGCTTGGCCCAGGGAGCCGAGCAGTACTTC
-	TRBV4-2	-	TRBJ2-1	CASSQDPSRGAHNEQFF	TGTGCCAGCAGCCAAGATCCGTCCAGGGGAGCCCACAATGAGCAGTTCTTC
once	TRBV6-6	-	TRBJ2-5	CASSYREQETQYF	TGTGCCAGCAGTTACAGGGAGCAAGAGACCCAGTACTTC
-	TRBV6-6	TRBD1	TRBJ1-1	CASSYSTGGRHTEAFF	TGTGCCAGCAGTTACTCGACAGGGGGTCGTCACACTGAAGCTTTCTTT
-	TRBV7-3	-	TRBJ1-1	CASSFQTKSAFF	TGTGCCAGCAGCTTCCAGACAAAGTCGGCTTTCTTT
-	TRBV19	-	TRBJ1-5	CASRWGWNQPQHF	TGTGCCAGCCGCTGGGGATGGAATCAGCCCCAGCATTTT
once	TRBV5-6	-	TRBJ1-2	CASSLGLAEGYGYTF	TGTGCCAGCAGCTTAGGGTTGGCAGAAGGATATGGCTACACCTTC
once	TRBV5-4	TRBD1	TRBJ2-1	CASSSPGTGGNEQFF	TGTGCCAGCAGTTCTCCTGGGACAGGGGGCAATGAGCAGTTCTTC
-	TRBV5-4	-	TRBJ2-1	CASSSPGSGNEQFF	TGTGCCAGCAGCTCCCCCGGGTCTGGGAATGAGCAGTTCTTC
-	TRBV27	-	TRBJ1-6	CASSTRSNNSPLHF	TGTGCCAGCAGTACGAGGTCCAATAATTCACCCCTCCACTTT
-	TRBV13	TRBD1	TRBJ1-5	CASSAGTGGNSNQPQHF	TGTGCCAGCAGCGCCGGGACAGGGGGCAATAGCAATCAGCCCCAGCATTTT
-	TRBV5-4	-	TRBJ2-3	CASSSGQSRDTQYF	TGTGCCAGCAGCTCTGGACAGAGTCGGGATACGCAGTATTTT
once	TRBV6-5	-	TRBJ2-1	CASSPGGNEQFF	TGTGCCAGCAGCCCCGGTGGGAATGAGCAGTTCTTC
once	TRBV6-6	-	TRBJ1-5	CASRLATGQPQHF	TGTGCCAGCAGATTAGCTACTGGGCAGCCCCAGCATTTT
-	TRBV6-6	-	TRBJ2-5	CASGRGSMETQYF	TGTGCCAGCGGGCGGGGATCCATGGAGACCCAGTACTTC
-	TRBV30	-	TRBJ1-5	CAWRGQNNQPQHF	TGTGCCTGGAGGGGGCAGAACAATCAGCCCCAGCATTTT
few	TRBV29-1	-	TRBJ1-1	CSAGAETAPFFF	TGCAGCGCCGGGGCCGAGACCGCACCTTTCTTCTTT
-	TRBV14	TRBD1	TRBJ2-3	CASSHIGTGTDTQYF	TGTGCCAGCAGCCATATCGGGACAGGCACAGATACGCAGTATTTT
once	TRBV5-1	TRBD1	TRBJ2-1	CASSNRGTGEQFF	TGCGCCAGCAGTAACAGGGGAACGGGTGAGCAGTTCTTC
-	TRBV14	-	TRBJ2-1	CASSPGSHNEQFF	TGTGCCAGCAGTCCCGGAAGTCACAATGAGCAGTTCTTC
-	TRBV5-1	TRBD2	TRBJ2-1	CASSLSAGGHNEQFF	TGCGCCAGCAGCTTGTCAGCGGGGGGGCATAATGAGCAGTTCTTC
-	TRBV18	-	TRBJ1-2	CASSLSSAPNTF	TGTGCCAGCTCACTAAGTTCGGCACCAAACACCTTC
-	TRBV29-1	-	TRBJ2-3	CSASGLDTNTQYF	TGCAGCGCCTCGGGACTTGACACGAATACGCAGTATTTT
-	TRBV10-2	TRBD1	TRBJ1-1	CASSEPQGRDTEAFF	TGCGCCAGCAGTGAGCCACAGGGGAGGGACACTGAAGCTTTCTTT
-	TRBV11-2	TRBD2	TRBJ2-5	CASSVAGGRQETQYF	TGTGCCAGCTCAGTAGCGGGGGGGAGGCAAGAGACCCAGTACTTC
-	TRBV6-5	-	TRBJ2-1	CASCPVGRYNEQFF	TGTGCCAGCTGTCCGGTCGGGCGATACAATGAGCAGTTCTTC
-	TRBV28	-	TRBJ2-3	CASSSPEFPPDTQYF	TGTGCCAGCAGTTCCCCGGAATTCCCCCCGGATACGCAGTATTTT
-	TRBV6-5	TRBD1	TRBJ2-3	CASSQTGFQDTQYF	TGTGCCAGCAGTCAGACAGGGTTTCAAGATACGCAGTATTTT
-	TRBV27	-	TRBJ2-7	CASRRGGTPSTLYEQYF	TGTGCCAGCAGACGGGGAGGTACCCCTTCCACGCTCTACGAGCAGTACTTC
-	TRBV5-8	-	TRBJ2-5	CASSSRLAETQYF	TGTGCCAGCAGCTCTCGCCTAGCGGAGACCCAGTACTTC
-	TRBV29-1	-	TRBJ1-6	CSVGTGDNSPLHF	TGCAGCGTCGGGACGGGAGATAATTCACCCCTCCACTTT
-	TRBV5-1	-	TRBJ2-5	CASSSSGMRETQYF	TGCGCCAGCAGCAGCTCCGGGATGAGGGAGACCCAGTACTTC
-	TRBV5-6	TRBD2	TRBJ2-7	CASSERGTSYEQYF	TGTGCCAGCTCTGAGCGGGGCACTTCCTACGAGCAGTACTTC
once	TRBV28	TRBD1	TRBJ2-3	CASSQGQGHTDTQYF	TGTGCCAGCAGTCAAGGACAGGGGCACACAGATACGCAGTATTTT
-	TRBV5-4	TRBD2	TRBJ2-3	CASKPGGASTDTQYF	TGTGCCAGCAAACCCGGGGGGGCGAGCACAGATACGCAGTATTTT
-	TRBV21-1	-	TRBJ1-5	CASSKGPTSNQPQHF	TGTGCCAGCAGCAAAGGACCTACTAGCAATCAGCCCCAGCATTTT
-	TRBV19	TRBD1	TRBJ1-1	CASSKSTGGERVTEAFF	TGTGCCAGTAGTAAATCTACAGGGGGCGAGAGGGTTACTGAAGCTTTCTTT
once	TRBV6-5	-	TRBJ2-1	CASSRTGRDNEQFF	TGTGCCAGCAGCCGGACAGGGAGGGACAATGAGCAGTTCTTC
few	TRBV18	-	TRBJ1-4	CASSPNPGSNEKLFF	TGTGCCAGCTCACCGAATCCAGGTAGTAATGAAAAACTGTTTTTT
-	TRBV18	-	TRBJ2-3	CASSPETDYTDTQYF	TGTGCCAGCTCACCTGAGACAGACTACACAGATACGCAGTATTTT
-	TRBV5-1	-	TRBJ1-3	CASSLDGNSGNTIYF	TGCGCCAGCAGCTTGGACGGCAACTCTGGAAACACCATATATTTT
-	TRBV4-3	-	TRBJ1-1	CASSQDQGVTPFF	TGCGCCAGCAGCCAAGACCAGGGAGTAACGCCTTTCTTT
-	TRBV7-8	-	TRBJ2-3	CASSLAGASDTQYF	TGTGCCAGCAGCTTAGCGGGGGCCTCAGATACGCAGTATTTT
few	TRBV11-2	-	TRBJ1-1	CASSLAGATEAFF	TGTGCCAGCAGCTTAGCGGGCGCGACTGAAGCTTTCTTT
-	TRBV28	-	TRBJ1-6	CASSRTGRLMGPLHF	TGTGCCAGCAGTCGGACGGGACGGTTGATGGGGCCCCTCCACTTT
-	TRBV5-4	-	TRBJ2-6	CASERGSGANVLTF	TGTGCCAGCGAACGAGGGTCTGGGGCCAACGTCCTGACTTTC
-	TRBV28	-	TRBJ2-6	CASSPGQPSGANVLTF	TGTGCCAGCAGCCCGGGACAACCCTCTGGGGCCAACGTCCTGACTTTC